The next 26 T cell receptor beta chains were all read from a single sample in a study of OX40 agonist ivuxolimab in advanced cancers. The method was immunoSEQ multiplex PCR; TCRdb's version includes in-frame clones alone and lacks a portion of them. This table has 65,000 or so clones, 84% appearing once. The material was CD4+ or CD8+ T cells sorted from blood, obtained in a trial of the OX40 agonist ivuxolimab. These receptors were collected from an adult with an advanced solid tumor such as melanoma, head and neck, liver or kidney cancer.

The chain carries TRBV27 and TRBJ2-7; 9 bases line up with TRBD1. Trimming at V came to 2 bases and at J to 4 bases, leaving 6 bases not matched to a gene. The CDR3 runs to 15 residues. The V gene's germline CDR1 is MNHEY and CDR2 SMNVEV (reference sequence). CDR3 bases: TGTGCCAGCAGTTTACAAACAGGGGGCGCGTACGAGCAGTACTTC. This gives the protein CASSLQTGGAYEQYF.

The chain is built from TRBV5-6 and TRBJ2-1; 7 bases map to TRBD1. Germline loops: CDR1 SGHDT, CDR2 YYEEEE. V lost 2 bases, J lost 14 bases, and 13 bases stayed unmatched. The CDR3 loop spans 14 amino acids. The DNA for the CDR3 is TGTGCCAGCAGCTTCACCTATAAGACAGGGAAGGAGTTCTTC. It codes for CASSFTYKTGKEFF.

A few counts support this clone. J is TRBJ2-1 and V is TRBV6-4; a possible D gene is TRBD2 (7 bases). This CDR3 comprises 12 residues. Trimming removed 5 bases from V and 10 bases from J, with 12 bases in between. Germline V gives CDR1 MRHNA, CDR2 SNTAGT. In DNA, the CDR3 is TGTGCCAGCAGTAGAGGGGGGGGCGAGCAGTTCTTC. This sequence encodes CASSRGGGEQFF.

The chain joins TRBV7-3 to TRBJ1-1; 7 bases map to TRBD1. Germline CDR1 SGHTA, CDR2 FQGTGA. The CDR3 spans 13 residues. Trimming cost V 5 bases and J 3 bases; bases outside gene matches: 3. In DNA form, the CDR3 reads TGTGCCAGCAGCGAGGGGGCGGACACTGAAGCTTTCTTT. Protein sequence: CASSEGADTEAFF.

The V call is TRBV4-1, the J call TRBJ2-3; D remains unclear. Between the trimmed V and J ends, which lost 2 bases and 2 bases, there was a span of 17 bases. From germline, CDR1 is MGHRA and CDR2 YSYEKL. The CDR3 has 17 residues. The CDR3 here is CASSQLNLLPVTDTQYF. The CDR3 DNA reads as TGCGCCAGCAGCCAATTAAACTTACTCCCTGTCACAGATACGCAGTATTTT.

CDR3 in amino acids: CASSPAGGTYEQYF. CDR3 nucleotide sequence: TGTGCCAGCAGCCCCGCGGGGGGAACCTACGAGCAGTACTTC. The V and J genes are TRBV7-2 and TRBJ2-7, with 8 bases that match TRBD2. The CDR3 is 14 residues long. The trim removed 5 bases at V and 2 bases at J, leaving 5 bases unmatched. Germline CDR1 is SGHTA and CDR2 is FQGNSA.

The CDR3 loop is CASSVGTREVTEAFF. In DNA form, the CDR3 reads TGTGCCAGCAGCGTAGGGACCCGTGAGGTCACTGAAGCTTTCTTT. The chain recombines TRBV9 with TRBJ1-1; D remains unclear. Germline values: CDR1 SGDLS, CDR2 YYNGEE. Trimming stripped 0 bases from V and 4 bases from J, with 13 bases between. This CDR3 is built from 15 residues.

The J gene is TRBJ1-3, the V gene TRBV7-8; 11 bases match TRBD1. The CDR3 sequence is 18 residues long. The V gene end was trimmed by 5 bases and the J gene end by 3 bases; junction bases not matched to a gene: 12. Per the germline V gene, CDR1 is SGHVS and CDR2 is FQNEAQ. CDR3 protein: CASSEDRGLLSGGNTIYF. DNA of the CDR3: TGTGCCAGCAGCGAGGACAGGGGGCTCTTAAGTGGTGGAAACACCATATATTTT.

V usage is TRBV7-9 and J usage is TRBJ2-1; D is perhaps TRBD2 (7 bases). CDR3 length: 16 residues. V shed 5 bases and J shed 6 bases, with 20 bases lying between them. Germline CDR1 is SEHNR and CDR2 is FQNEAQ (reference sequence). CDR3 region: CASSRTEPRTSNEQFF. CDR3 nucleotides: TGTGCCAGCAGCCGGACAGAGCCCAGGACTAGCAATGAGCAGTTCTTC.

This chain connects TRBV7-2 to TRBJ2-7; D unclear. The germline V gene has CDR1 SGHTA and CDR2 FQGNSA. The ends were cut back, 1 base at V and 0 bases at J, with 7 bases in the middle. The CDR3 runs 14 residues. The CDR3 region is CASSLVGGSYEQYF. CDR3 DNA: TGTGCCAGCAGCTTAGTTGGCGGCTCCTACGAGCAGTACTTC.

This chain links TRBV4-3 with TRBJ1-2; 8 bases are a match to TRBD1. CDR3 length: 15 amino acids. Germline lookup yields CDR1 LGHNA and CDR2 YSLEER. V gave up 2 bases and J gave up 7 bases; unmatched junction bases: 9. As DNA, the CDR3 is TGCGCCAGCAGCCAAATGCCCCGGGACAGGAGTGGCTACACCTTC. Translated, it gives CASSQMPRDRSGYTF.

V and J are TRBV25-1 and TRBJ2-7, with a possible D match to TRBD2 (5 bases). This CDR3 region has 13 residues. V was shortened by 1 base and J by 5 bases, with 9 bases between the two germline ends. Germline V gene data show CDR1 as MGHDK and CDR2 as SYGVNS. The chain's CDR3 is CASSEWEIDEQYF. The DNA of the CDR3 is TGTGCCAGCAGTGAATGGGAGATAGACGAGCAGTACTTC.

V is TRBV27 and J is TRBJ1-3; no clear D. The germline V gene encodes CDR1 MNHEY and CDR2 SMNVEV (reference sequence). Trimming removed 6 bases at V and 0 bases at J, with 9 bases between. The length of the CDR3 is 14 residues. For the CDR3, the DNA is TGTGCCAGCAGGGACTTTAGCTCTGGAAACACCATATATTTT. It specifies CASRDFSSGNTIYF.

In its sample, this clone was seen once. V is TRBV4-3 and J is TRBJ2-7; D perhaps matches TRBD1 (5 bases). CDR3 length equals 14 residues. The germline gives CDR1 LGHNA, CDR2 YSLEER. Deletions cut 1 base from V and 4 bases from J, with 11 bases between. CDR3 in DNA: TGCGCCAGCAGCCAAGGCAGGGCCGATTACGAGCAGTACTTC. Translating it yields CASSQGRADYEQYF.

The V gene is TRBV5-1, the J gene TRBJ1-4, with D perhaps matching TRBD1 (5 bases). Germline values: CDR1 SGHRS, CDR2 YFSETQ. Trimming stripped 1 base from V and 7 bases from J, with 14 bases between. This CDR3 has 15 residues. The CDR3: CASSLKGWAGEKLFF. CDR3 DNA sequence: TGCGCCAGCAGCTTGAAGGGGTGGGCGGGTGAAAAACTGTTTTTT.

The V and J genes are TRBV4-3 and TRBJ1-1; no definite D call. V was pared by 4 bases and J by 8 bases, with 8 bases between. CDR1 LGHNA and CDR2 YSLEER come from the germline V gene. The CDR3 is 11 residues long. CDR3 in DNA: TGCGCCAGCAGCCGCGGGAGCGAAGCTTTCTTT. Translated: CASSRGSEAFF.

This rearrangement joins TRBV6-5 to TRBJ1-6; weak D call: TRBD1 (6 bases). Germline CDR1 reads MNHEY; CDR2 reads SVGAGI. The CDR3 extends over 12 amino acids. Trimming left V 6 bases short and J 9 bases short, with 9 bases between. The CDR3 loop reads CASSPQGSPLHF. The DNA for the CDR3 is TGTGCCAGCAGCCCACAGGGTTCACCCCTCCACTTT.

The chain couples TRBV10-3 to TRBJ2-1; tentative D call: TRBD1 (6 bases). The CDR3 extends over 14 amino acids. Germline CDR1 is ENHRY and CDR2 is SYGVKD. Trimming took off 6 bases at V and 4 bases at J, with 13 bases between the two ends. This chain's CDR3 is CAIRPGQNYNEQFF. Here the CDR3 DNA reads TGTGCCATCAGGCCGGGACAAAATTACAATGAGCAGTTCTTC.

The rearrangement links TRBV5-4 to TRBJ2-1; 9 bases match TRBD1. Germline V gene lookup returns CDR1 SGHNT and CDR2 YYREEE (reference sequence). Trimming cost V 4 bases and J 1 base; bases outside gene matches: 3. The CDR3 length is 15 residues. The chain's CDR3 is CASSRTGVSYNEQFF. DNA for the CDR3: TGTGCCAGCAGCCGGACAGGGGTTTCCTACAATGAGCAGTTCTTC.

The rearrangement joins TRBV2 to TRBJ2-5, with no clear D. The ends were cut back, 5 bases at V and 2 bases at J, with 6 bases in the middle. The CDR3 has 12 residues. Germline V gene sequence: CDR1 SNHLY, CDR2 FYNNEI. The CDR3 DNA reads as TGTGCCAGCAGTCAAGATCAAGAGACCCAGTACTTC. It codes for CASSQDQETQYF. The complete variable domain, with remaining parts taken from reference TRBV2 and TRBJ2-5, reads EPEVTQTPSHQVTQMGQEVILRCVPISNHLYFYWYRQILGQKVEFLVSFYNNEISEKSEIFDDQFSVERPDGSNFTLKIRSTKLEDSAMYFCASSQDQETQYFGPGTRLLVL.

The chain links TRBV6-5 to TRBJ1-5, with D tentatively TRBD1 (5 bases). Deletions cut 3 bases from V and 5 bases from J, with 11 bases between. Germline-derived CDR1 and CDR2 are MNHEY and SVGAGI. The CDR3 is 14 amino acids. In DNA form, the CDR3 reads TGTGCCAGCAGTTATGGGGGACCTGATCAGCCCCAGCATTTT. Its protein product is CASSYGGPDQPQHF.

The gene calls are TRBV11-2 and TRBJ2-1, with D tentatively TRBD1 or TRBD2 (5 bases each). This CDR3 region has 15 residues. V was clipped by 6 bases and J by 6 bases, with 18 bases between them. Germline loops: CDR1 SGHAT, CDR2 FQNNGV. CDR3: CASSRPGRASNEQFF. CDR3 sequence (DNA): TGTGCCAGCAGTCGTCCGGGGCGGGCCTCCAATGAGCAGTTCTTC.

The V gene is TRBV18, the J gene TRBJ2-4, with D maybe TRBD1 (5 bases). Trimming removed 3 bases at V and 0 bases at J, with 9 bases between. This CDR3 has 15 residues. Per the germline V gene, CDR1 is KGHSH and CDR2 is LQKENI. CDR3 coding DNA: TGTGCCAGCTCACCGAGGACAATAGCCAAAAACATTCAGTACTTC. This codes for CASSPRTIAKNIQYF. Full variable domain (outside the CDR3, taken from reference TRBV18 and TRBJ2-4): NAGVMQNPRHLVRRRGQEARLRCSPMKGHSHVYWYRQLPEEGLKFMVYLQKENIIDESGMPKERFSAEFPKEGPSILRIQQVVRGDSAAYFCASSPRTIAKNIQYFGAGTRLSVL.

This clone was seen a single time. The CDR3 sequence: CASSAQGATDTQYF. CDR3 DNA: TGTGCCAGCAGTGCGCAGGGGGCTACAGATACGCAGTATTTT. This chain uses TRBV6-1 with TRBJ2-3; 8 bases line up with TRBD1. There are 14 residues in the CDR3. After removal of 4 bases from V and 3 bases from J, the junction contained 3 bases not matched to a gene. In germline, CDR1 is MNHNS, CDR2 SASEGT.

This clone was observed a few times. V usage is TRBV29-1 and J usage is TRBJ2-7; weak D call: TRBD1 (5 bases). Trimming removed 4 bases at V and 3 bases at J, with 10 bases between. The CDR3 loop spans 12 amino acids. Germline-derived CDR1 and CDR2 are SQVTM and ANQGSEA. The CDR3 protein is CSVAWGDYEQYF. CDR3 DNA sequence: TGCAGCGTTGCCTGGGGCGACTACGAGCAGTACTTC.

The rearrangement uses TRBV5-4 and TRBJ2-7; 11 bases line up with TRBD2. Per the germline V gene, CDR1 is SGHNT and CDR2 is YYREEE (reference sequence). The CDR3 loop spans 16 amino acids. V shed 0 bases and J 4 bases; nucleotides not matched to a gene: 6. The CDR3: CASSLGGTSGTYEQYF. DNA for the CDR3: TGTGCCAGCAGCTTGGGGGGGACTAGCGGTACTTACGAGCAGTACTTC.